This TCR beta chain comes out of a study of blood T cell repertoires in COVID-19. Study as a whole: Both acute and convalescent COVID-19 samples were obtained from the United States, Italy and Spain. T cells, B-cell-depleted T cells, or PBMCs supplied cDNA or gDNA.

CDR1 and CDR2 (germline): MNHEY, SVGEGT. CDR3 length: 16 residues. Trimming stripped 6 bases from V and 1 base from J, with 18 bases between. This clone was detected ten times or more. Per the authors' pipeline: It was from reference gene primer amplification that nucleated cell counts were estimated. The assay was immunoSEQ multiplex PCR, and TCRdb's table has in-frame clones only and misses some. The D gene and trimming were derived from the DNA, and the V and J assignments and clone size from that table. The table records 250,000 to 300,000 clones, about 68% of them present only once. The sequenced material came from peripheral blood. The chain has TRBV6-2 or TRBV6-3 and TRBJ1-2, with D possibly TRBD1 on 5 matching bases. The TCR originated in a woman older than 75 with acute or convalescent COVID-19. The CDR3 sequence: CASSRNLGQRNYGYTF. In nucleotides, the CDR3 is TGTGCCAGCAGCCGAAACTTGGGGCAGCGTAACTATGGCTACACCTTC.